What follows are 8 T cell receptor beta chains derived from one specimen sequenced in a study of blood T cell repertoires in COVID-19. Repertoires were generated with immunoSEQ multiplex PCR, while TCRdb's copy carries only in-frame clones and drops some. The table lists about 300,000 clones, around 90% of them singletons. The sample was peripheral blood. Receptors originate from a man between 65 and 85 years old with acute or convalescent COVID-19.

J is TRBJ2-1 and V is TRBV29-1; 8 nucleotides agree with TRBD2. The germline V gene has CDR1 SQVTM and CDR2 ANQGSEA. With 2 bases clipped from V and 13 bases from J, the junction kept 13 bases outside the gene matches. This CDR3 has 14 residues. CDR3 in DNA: TGCAGCGTTGAATCGACTAGCGCGGGGTTGGGTCAGTTCTTC. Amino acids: CSVESTSAGLGQFF.

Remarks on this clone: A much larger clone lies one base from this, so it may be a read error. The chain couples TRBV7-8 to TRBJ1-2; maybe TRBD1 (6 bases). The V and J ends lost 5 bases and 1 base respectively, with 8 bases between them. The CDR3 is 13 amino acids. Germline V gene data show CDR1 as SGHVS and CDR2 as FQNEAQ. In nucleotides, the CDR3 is TGTGCCAGCAGCCCGGACAGTAACTATGGCTACACCTTC. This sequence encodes CASSPDSNYGYTF.

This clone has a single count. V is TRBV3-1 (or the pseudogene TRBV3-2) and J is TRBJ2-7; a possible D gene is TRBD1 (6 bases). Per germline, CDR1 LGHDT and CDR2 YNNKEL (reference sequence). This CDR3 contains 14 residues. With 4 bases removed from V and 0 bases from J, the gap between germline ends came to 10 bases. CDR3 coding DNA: TGTGCCAGCAGCCTCGGACAGTTCTCCTACGAGCAGTACTTC. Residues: CASSLGQFSYEQYF.

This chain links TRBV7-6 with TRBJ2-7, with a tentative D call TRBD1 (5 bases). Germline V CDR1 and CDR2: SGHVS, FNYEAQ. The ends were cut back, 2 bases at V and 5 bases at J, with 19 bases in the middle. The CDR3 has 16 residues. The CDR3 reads CASSLYQGRARNEQYF. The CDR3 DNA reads TGTGCCAGCAGCTTATATCAGGGTCGGGCGAGGAACGAGCAGTACTTC.

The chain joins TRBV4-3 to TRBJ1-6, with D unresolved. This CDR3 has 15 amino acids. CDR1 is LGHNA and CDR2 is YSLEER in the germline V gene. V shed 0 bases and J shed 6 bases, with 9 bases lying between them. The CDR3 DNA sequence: TGCGCCAGCAGCCAAGATGAGGGCAGTAATTCACCCCTCCACTTT. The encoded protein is CASSQDEGSNSPLHF.

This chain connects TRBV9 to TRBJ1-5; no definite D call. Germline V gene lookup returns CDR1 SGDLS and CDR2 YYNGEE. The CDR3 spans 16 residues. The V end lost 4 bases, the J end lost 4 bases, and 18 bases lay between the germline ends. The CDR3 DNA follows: TGTGCCAGCAGCCCCGCCGATGTGCGCAGGAATCAGCCCCAGCATTTT. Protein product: CASSPADVRRNQPQHF.

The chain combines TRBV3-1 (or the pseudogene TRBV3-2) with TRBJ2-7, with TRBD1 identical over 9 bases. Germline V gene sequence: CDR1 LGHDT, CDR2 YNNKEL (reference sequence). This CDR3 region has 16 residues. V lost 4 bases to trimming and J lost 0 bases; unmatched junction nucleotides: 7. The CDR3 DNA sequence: TGTGCCAGCAGCCCCCGGACAGGGGACCGCTCCTACGAGCAGTACTTC. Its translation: CASSPRTGDRSYEQYF.

CDR3 amino acids: CASSFGGRSYNEQFF. In DNA, the CDR3 is TGTGCCAGTAGTTTCGGGGGGCGCTCCTACAATGAGCAGTTCTTC. This rearrangement joins TRBV19 to TRBJ2-1, with D perhaps matching TRBD2 (7 bases). The CDR3 is 15 amino acids. CDR1 is LNHDA, CDR2 SQIVND, per germline (reference sequence). V was cut by 5 bases and J by 0 bases, with 11 bases left in between.